The TCR beta chain described here comes from a study of a mutant IDH1 vaccine in newly diagnosed glioma. The time point here: week 11, during vaccination. Topical imiquimod accompanied each vaccine dose, which consisted of 300 ug of mutant IDH1 20-mer peptide. A word on this clone: Its antigen is unknown.

TCRdb's copy holds only in-frame clones and misses some; the assay was immunoSEQ multiplex PCR. The table has some 130,000 clones, 80% seen once; the top ten hold 4.5% to 6%. The ends were cut back, 5 bases at V and 5 bases at J, with 19 bases in the middle. The CDR3 spans 16 residues. From germline, CDR1 is SGHTA and CDR2 FQGTGA. The V and J genes are TRBV7-3 and TRBJ2-1; D remains ambiguous. The input for sequencing was PBMCs, taken from a glioma patient whose treatment included an IDH1 peptide vaccine. This clonotype was obtained from a man aged 40-49 years with glioma. This CDR3 is CASSPRATPKNNEQFF. The CDR3 region has the DNA TGTGCCAGCAGCCCCCGGGCTACACCTAAAAACAATGAGCAGTTCTTC.